This is a list of T cell receptor beta chains from one sample in a study of CD8 T cells in Susac syndrome. Each CDR3 protein is one row after TCRdb ran MiXCR on the immunoSEQ multiplex PCR reads. Among 70,000 or so distinct CDR3 sequences, less than 95% were seen once, and the ten largest hold approximately 0.4%. Sample: CD8+ T cells from PBMCs. All receptors derive from a human donor with multiple sclerosis. The CDR3 runs from the conserved cysteine through the conserved F or W. A D gene is named only where the DNA matches it firmly. Clone size appears in some rows only: once, few, many, or a class for an expanded clone.

j_call d_call clone_size v_call cdr3_aa cdr3_nt
TRBJ2-7 TRBD2 NA TRBV9 CASSPGTSGIYEQYF TGTGCCAGCAGCCCAGGGACTAGCGGGATCTACGAGCAGTACTTC
TRBJ1-1 NA NA TRBV14 CASSQDVRDAFF TGTGCCAGCAGCCAAGACGTAAGGGACGCTTTCTTT
TRBJ2-7 NA NA TRBV14 CASSQENQGPLGAYEQYF TGTGCCAGCAGCCAAGAGAACCAGGGCCCGCTTGGGGCCTACGAGCAGTACTTC
TRBJ1-2 TRBD1 NA TRBV12-3/TRBV12-4 CASSLTSGGLGYTF TGTGCCAGCAGCCTCACCTCAGGGGGCCTTGGCTACACCTTC
TRBJ2-7 NA NA TRBV11-2 CASSLDLPGGLAEYEQYF TGTGCCAGCAGCTTAGATCTCCCTGGGGGGCTAGCGGAGTACGAGCAGTACTTC
TRBJ2-5 NA few TRBV27 CASSSGRETQYF TGTGCCAGCAGTTCCGGTCGAGAGACCCAGTACTTC
TRBJ1-2 TRBD1 once TRBV7-9 CASSLAVTARGEDGYTF TGTGCCAGCAGCTTAGCTGTTACCGCCAGGGGGGAGGATGGCTACACCTTC
TRBJ2-1 TRBD1 NA TRBV12-3/TRBV12-4 CASSRSDRGYEQFF TGTGCCAGCAGTCGCTCGGACAGGGGCTATGAGCAGTTCTTC
TRBJ2-2 NA NA TRBV28 CASTGFNTGELFF TGTGCCAGCACGGGATTCAACACCGGGGAGCTGTTTTTT
TRBJ2-1 NA NA TRBV6-5 CASRLSWGNEQFF TGTGCCAGCAGACTTAGTTGGGGGAATGAGCAGTTCTTC
TRBJ2-2 NA NA TRBV4-3 CASSQDLGVRKLFF TGCGCCAGCAGCCAAGATCTTGGTGTAAGAAAGCTGTTTTTT
TRBJ2-7 TRBD2 NA TRBV27 CASGSGGPSYEQYF TGTGCCAGCGGAAGCGGGGGGCCATCCTACGAGCAGTACTTC
TRBJ1-5 TRBD1 once TRBV27 CASSSRSGGTRQPQHF TGTGCCAGCAGTTCCCGGTCAGGGGGGACTCGTCAGCCCCAGCATTTT
TRBJ2-3 NA NA TRBV2 CASSPFVGPSTDTQYF TGTGCCAGCAGTCCGTTCGTGGGGCCAAGCACAGATACGCAGTATTTT
TRBJ2-3 NA NA TRBV18 CASSLKSTDTQYF TGTGCCAGCTCCCTCAAATCTACAGATACGCAGTATTTT
TRBJ2-1 TRBD2 NA TRBV27 CASSPGGSGGASSYNEQFF TGTGCCAGCAGTCCCGGGGGTAGCGGGGGGGCCAGCTCCTACAATGAGCAGTTCTTC
TRBJ2-7 NA NA TRBV27 CASSPLTDSYEQYF TGTGCCAGCAGTCCCCTGACGGACTCCTACGAGCAGTACTTC
TRBJ2-7 TRBD2 NA TRBV19 CASSIVAGETYEQYF TGTGCCAGTAGCATCGTAGCGGGAGAGACCTACGAGCAGTACTTC
TRBJ1-2 NA NA TRBV27 CASSFTGPNYGYTF TGTGCCAGCAGTTTTACCGGGCCTAACTATGGCTACACCTTC
TRBJ2-6 NA once TRBV4-1 CASSQASRLSSGANVLTF TGCGCCAGCAGCCAAGCGAGTAGACTGAGCTCTGGGGCCAACGTCCTGACTTTC
TRBJ1-1 NA NA TRBV19 CASSSSTEAFF TGTGCCAGTAGTAGTTCCACTGAAGCTTTCTTT
TRBJ1-4 NA NA TRBV5-6 CASSLVVGKKLFF TGTGCCAGCAGCTTGGTGGTGGGGAAAAAACTGTTTTTT
TRBJ2-7 TRBD2 NA TRBV25-1 CASSEWSSGSYEQYF TGTGCCAGCAGTGAATGGTCTAGCGGGAGTTACGAGCAGTACTTC
TRBJ1-1 NA NA TRBV30 CAWSVGIGQTTEAFF TGTGCCTGGAGTGTAGGTATTGGGCAGACCACTGAAGCTTTCTTT
TRBJ2-7 NA once TRBV29-1 CSVEGTKPYEQYF TGCAGCGTTGAGGGGACCAAACCCTACGAGCAGTACTTC
TRBJ2-7 TRBD2 NA TRBV7-9 CASSFLAGDYEQYF TGTGCCAGCAGCTTTTTAGCGGGAGATTACGAGCAGTACTTC
TRBJ2-3 NA NA TRBV20-1 CSARVSWASHWADTQYF TGCAGTGCTAGAGTCTCGTGGGCGTCCCATTGGGCAGATACGCAGTATTTT
TRBJ1-5 TRBD1 NA TRBV12-3/TRBV12-4 CASSRDSLNQPQHF TGTGCCAGCAGTAGGGACAGTCTCAATCAGCCCCAGCATTTT
TRBJ2-5 NA NA TRBV13 CASSSRDYQETQYF TGTGCCAGCAGCTCTCGGGACTACCAAGAGACCCAGTACTTC
TRBJ1-6 TRBD1 NA TRBV27 CASSMGQSNSPLHF TGTGCCAGCAGTATGGGACAGTCTAATTCACCCCTCCACTTT
TRBJ1-3 NA NA TRBV10-3 CAISEEAAGTGNTIYF TGTGCCATCAGTGAGGAGGCGGCAGGGACTGGAAACACCATATATTTT
TRBJ2-1 NA NA TRBV29-1 CSALASGEGGVQFF TGCAGCGCCCTCGCTAGCGGAGAGGGGGGGGTGCAGTTCTTC
TRBJ1-2 NA NA TRBV27 CASSLTVNYGYTF TGTGCCAGCAGTTTGACAGTTAACTATGGCTACACCTTC
TRBJ1-1 NA NA TRBV3-1 CASSQDRGGTPNTEAFF TGTGCCAGCAGCCAAGATCGGGGGGGGACTCCGAACACTGAAGCTTTCTTT
TRBJ2-3 NA NA TRBV25-1 CASGRGPTGTDTQYF TGTGCCAGCGGGAGAGGCCCCACCGGGACAGATACGCAGTATTTT
TRBJ2-6 NA NA TRBV29-1 CSAWTWTNVLTF TGCAGCGCTTGGACATGGACCAACGTCCTGACTTTC
TRBJ2-7 NA NA TRBV7-6 CASSSTVRSSYEQYF TGTGCCAGCAGTTCGACAGTTAGGAGCTCCTACGAGCAGTACTTC
TRBJ2-1 NA NA TRBV7-9 CASSLVNNEQFF TGTGCCAGCAGCTTAGTGAACAATGAGCAGTTCTTC
TRBJ2-3 NA NA TRBV5-4 CASSLKGYGSGDTQYF TGTGCCAGCAGCTTGAAAGGTTACGGGTCGGGAGATACGCAGTATTTT
TRBJ2-7 TRBD2 NA TRBV5-4 CASRAGGGWSYEQYF TGTGCCAGCAGGGCGGGGGGAGGATGGTCCTACGAGCAGTACTTC
TRBJ2-5 NA few TRBV6-6 CASSYGLEETQYF TGTGCCAGCAGTTACGGATTGGAAGAGACCCAGTACTTC
TRBJ2-1 NA NA TRBV10-3 CAITGSPSYNEQFF TGTGCCATCACTGGGAGCCCGTCCTACAATGAGCAGTTCTTC
TRBJ2-7 TRBD2 NA TRBV9 CASSASGRPDYEQYF TGTGCCAGCAGCGCTAGCGGGAGGCCCGACTACGAGCAGTACTTC
TRBJ1-1 NA NA TRBV30 CAWSVRETEAFF TGTGCCTGGAGCGTCCGGGAGACTGAAGCTTTCTTT
TRBJ2-1 NA NA TRBV27 CASSPGNGGPYNEQFF TGTGCCAGCAGCCCCGGGAATGGGGGACCCTACAATGAGCAGTTCTTC
TRBJ2-3 NA NA TRBV5-1 CASSLSGPGPDTQYF TGCGCCAGCAGCTTAAGCGGACCCGGACCAGATACGCAGTATTTT